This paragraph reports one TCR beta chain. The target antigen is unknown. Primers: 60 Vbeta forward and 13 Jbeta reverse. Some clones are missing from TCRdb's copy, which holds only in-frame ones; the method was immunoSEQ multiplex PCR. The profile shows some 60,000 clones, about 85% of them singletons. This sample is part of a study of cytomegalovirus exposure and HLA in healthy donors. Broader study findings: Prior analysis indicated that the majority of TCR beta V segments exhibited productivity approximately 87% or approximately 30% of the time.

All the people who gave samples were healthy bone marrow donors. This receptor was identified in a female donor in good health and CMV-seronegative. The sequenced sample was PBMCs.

DNA for the CDR3: TGTGCCAGCAGCTTGAGAACGGGCGAGCAGTACTTC. Residues: CASSLRTGEQYF. The chain links TRBV5-6 to TRBJ2-7; D is undetermined. Germline V CDR1 and CDR2: SGHDT, YYEEEE. The CDR3 is 12 amino acids. The V end was cut by 1 base, the J end by 6 bases, with 8 bases between.